The 21 T cell receptor beta chains given below trace back to one sample, sequenced in a study of blood T cell repertoires in COVID-19. Sequenced by immunoSEQ multiplex PCR; TCRdb stores in-frame clones only, minus some. This table holds 60,000 or so clones, approximately 80% found once. Sequencing was done on a sample of peripheral blood. These receptors were obtained from a woman older than 75 with acute or convalescent COVID-19.

This clone was seen only once. The chain couples TRBV19 to TRBJ1-1, with D maybe TRBD1 (6 bases). CDR3 length equals 12 residues. V gave up 4 bases and J gave up 11 bases, with 14 bases separating them. Germline CDR1 is LNHDA and CDR2 is SQIVND (reference sequence). The CDR3 loop is CASSTGTPRAFF. The CDR3 nucleotides read TGTGCCAGTAGTACCGGGACACCGAGGGCTTTCTTT. The whole variable domain, filled in from reference TRBV19 and TRBJ1-1, reads DGGITQSPKYLFRKEGQNVTLSCEQNLNHDAMYWYRQDPGQGLRLIYYSQIVNDFQKGDIAEGYSVSREKKESFPLTVTSAQKNPTAFYLCASSTGTPRAFFGQGTRLTVV.

The chain carries TRBV5-1 and TRBJ2-7; perhaps TRBD1 as D (6 bases). The CDR3 is 16 amino acids. The V and J ends lost 4 bases and 5 bases respectively, with 22 bases between them. Germline CDR1 is SGHRS and CDR2 is YFSETQ. Here the CDR3 DNA reads TGCGCCAGCAGCCTCAAACAGGGTCTCGTTTCCCACGAGCAGTACTTC. Translated: CASSLKQGLVSHEQYF.

The rearrangement joins TRBV28 to TRBJ2-1, with 8 bases lining up with TRBD2. The CDR3 loop spans 15 amino acids. V gave up 7 bases and J gave up 4 bases; unmatched junction bases: 9. Germline V gene lookup returns CDR1 MDHEN and CDR2 SYDVKM. This CDR3 is CASIRTSGGYNEQFF. CDR3 nucleotides: TGTGCCAGCATCAGAACTAGCGGAGGATACAATGAGCAGTTCTTC.

The chain recombines TRBV27 with TRBJ1-6, with 7 bases fitting TRBD1. The CDR3 has 14 amino acids. Trimming cost V 9 bases and J 8 bases; bases outside gene matches: 10. Germline loops: CDR1 MNHEY, CDR2 SMNVEV (reference sequence). The DNA for the CDR3 is TGTGCCAGTCACCGACGGGACAGTGATTCACCCCTCCACTTT. Residues: CASHRRDSDSPLHF.

V gene TRBV18 combines with J gene TRBJ1-2; TRBD1 aligns across 8 bases. The CDR3 is made up of 16 amino acids. With 2 bases clipped from V and 2 bases from J, the junction kept 7 bases outside the gene matches. The germline CDR1 and CDR2 sequences are KGHSH and LQKENI. CDR3 sequence (DNA): TGTGCCAGCTCACCAAGGACAGGGCAAACGAACTATGGCTACACCTTC. It specifies CASSPRTGQTNYGYTF.

The chain carries TRBV14 and TRBJ2-2; no definite D call. Germline CDR1 and CDR2: SGHDN and FVKESK. The CDR3 totals 16 residues. V lost 1 base, J lost 4 bases, and 13 bases lay in between. CDR3 coding DNA: TGTGCCAGCAGCCAAGTCGAGTTATGGAGCACCGGGGAGCTGTTTTTT. Protein sequence: CASSQVELWSTGELFF. Full variable domain (missing parts from reference TRBV14 and TRBJ2-2): EAGVTQFPSHSVIEKGQTVTLRCDPISGHDNLYWYRRVMGKEIKFLLHFVKESKQDESGMPNNRFLAERTGGTYSTLKVQPAELEDSGVYFCASSQVELWSTGELFFGEGSRLTVL.

This clone showed up just a few times. The chain combines TRBV27 with TRBJ1-1, with 7 bases aligning to TRBD1. The V gene end was trimmed by 6 bases and the J gene end by 5 bases; junction bases not matched to a gene: 6. This CDR3 has 13 amino acids. Looked up from germline, CDR1 is MNHEY and CDR2 is SMNVEV (reference sequence). The CDR3 loop is CASSAGGRTEAFF. DNA for the CDR3: TGTGCCAGCAGCGCAGGGGGAAGAACTGAAGCTTTCTTT.

The chain joins TRBV4-1 to TRBJ2-7; 11 nucleotides line up with TRBD2. V dropped 4 bases and J dropped 3; count of bases not matched to a gene: 5. The CDR3 has 15 residues. CDR1 MGHRA and CDR2 YSYEKL come from the germline V gene. The CDR3 DNA is TGCGCCAGCAGCCCCATTACTAGCGGGAGCTACGAGCAGTACTTC. This sequence encodes CASSPITSGSYEQYF.

Only one count was recorded for this clone. The rearrangement uses TRBV7-3 and TRBJ1-2; the D is unclear. From germline, CDR1 is SGHTA and CDR2 FQGTGA. Trimming left V 3 bases short and J 2 bases short, with 7 bases between. The CDR3 is 13 amino acids. The CDR3: CASSLAGNYGYTF. CDR3 DNA sequence: TGTGCCAGCAGCTTGGCGGGGAACTATGGCTACACCTTC.

The chain couples TRBV7-9 to TRBJ2-7; the match to TRBD2 covers 9 bases. The CDR3 length is 15 residues. Germline V gives CDR1 SEHNR, CDR2 FQNEAQ (reference sequence). Germline trimming cut 5 bases from V and 5 bases from J; bases unmatched to any gene: 10. The CDR3 here is CASSDGLAGFDEQYF. The DNA of the CDR3 is TGTGCCAGCAGCGACGGGCTAGCGGGATTCGACGAGCAGTACTTC. The whole variable domain, filled in from reference TRBV7-9 and TRBJ2-7, reads DTGVSQNPRHKITKRGQNVTFRCDPISEHNRLYWYRQTLGQGPEFLTYFQNEAQLEKSRLLSDRFSAERPKGSFSTLEIQRTEQGDSAMYLCASSDGLAGFDEQYFGPGTRLTVT.

The chain recombines TRBV6-1 with TRBJ2-2; the match to TRBD1 covers 7 bases. Germline-derived CDR1 and CDR2 are MNHNS and SASEGT. V was pared by 2 bases and J by 4 bases, with 4 bases of the junction left unmatched. The CDR3 runs to 15 residues. The chain's CDR3 is CASSEPGQLTGELFF. In DNA, the CDR3 is TGTGCCAGCAGTGAACCGGGACAGCTCACCGGGGAGCTGTTTTTT.

This rearrangement joins TRBV19 to TRBJ2-7; TRBD1 agrees at 7 bases. With 3 bases clipped from V and 6 bases from J, the junction kept 8 bases outside the gene matches. CDR1 LNHDA and CDR2 SQIVND come from the germline V gene (reference sequence). The CDR3 spans 14 residues. CDR3 in DNA: TGTGCCAGTAGTATTCAGACAGGGAGAGGCGAGCAGTACTTC. Translation gives CASSIQTGRGEQYF.

The chain links TRBV16 to TRBJ1-5; 9 nucleotides match TRBD1. V lost 4 bases, J lost 4 bases, and 2 bases stayed unmatched. The germline gives CDR1 KGHSY, CDR2 FQNENV. CDR3 length: 14 residues. The CDR3 here is CASSRGQGNQPQHF. The CDR3 DNA reads as TGTGCCAGCAGCCGGGGACAGGGTAATCAGCCCCAGCATTTT.

This chain joins TRBV10-3 and TRBJ2-5; 8 bases map to TRBD2. From germline, CDR1 is ENHRY and CDR2 SYGVKD. The V gene end was trimmed by 2 bases and the J gene end by 1 base; junction bases not matched to a gene: 6. CDR3 size: 16 residues. The chain's CDR3 is CAISEQGGGIQETQYF. The CDR3 nucleotides are TGTGCCATCAGTGAGCAAGGCGGGGGGATCCAAGAGACCCAGTACTTC.

The V and J genes are TRBV29-1 and TRBJ2-5; 8 positions agree with TRBD2. Germline trimming cut 4 bases from V and 2 bases from J; bases unmatched to any gene: 3. CDR3 length: 13 residues. Germline lookup yields CDR1 SQVTM and CDR2 ANQGSEA. The CDR3 spells CSVAAGGQETQYF. The CDR3 coding sequence is TGCAGCGTTGCGGCGGGGGGTCAAGAGACCCAGTACTTC.

This chain connects TRBV19 to TRBJ2-7; 8 bases are a match to TRBD2. V gave up 5 bases and J gave up 0 bases; unmatched junction bases: 6. Germline assignment: CDR1 LNHDA and CDR2 SQIVND (reference sequence). CDR3 length: 15 residues. CDR3 sequence: CASSVSGVSSYEQYF. The CDR3 DNA reads as TGTGCCAGTAGTGTTAGCGGGGTGAGCTCCTACGAGCAGTACTTC.

This chain's CDR3 is CASSRDRGTDTQYF. DNA for the CDR3: TGTGCCAGCAGTCGGGACAGGGGCACAGATACGCAGTATTTT. The chain employs TRBV2 and TRBJ2-3; 9 nucleotides match TRBD1. Germline trimming cut 5 bases from V and 1 base from J; bases unmatched to any gene: 1. The CDR3 contains 14 residues. The V gene's germline CDR1 is SNHLY and CDR2 FYNNEI.

The gene calls are TRBV19 and TRBJ1-1, with TRBD1 matching 12 bases. J gave up 4 bases and V 7 bases, and 13 bases lay outside the gene matches. This CDR3 contains 17 residues. The germline CDR1 and CDR2 sequences are LNHDA and SQIVND (reference sequence). The CDR3 is CASKLTRDRGLGTEAFF. In DNA, the CDR3 is TGTGCCAGTAAACTAACCCGGGACAGGGGGCTTGGCACTGAAGCTTTCTTT. Together with reference TRBV19 and TRBJ1-1, the CDR3 gives the full variable domain: DGGITQSPKYLFRKEGQNVTLSCEQNLNHDAMYWYRQDPGQGLRLIYYSQIVNDFQKGDIAEGYSVSREKKESFPLTVTSAQKNPTAFYLCASKLTRDRGLGTEAFFGQGTRLTVV.

V gene TRBV30 combines with J gene TRBJ1-1; TRBD1 agrees at 11 bases. The trim removed 5 bases at V and 5 bases at J, leaving 1 base unmatched. The CDR3 has 12 residues. Germline V gene sequence: CDR1 GTSNPN, CDR2 SVGIG (reference sequence). In DNA form, the CDR3 reads TGTGCCTGGGGGACAGGGGGGACTGAAGCTTTCTTT. Protein sequence: CAWGTGGTEAFF.

The chain uses TRBV4-2 and TRBJ1-2, with D unclear. The germline CDR1 and CDR2 sequences are LGHNA and YNFKEQ. The CDR3 is 14 amino acids. Trimming removed 1 base from V and 4 bases from J, with 10 bases in between. CDR3 protein: CASSQVSVLYGYTF. In DNA form, the CDR3 reads TGTGCCAGCAGCCAAGTCTCAGTGCTCTATGGCTACACCTTC.

This clone was seen just once. DNA of the CDR3: TGTGCCAGCAGCTTTTCTAGCGGCTCAAATGAGCAGTTCTTC. Translation gives CASSFSSGSNEQFF. This chain connects TRBV5-4 to TRBJ2-1; TRBD2 aligns across 7 bases. Germline CDR1 and CDR2: SGHNT and YYREEE (reference sequence). The CDR3 extends over 14 amino acids. Trimming removed 2 bases from V and 7 bases from J; junction bases left unmatched: 6.